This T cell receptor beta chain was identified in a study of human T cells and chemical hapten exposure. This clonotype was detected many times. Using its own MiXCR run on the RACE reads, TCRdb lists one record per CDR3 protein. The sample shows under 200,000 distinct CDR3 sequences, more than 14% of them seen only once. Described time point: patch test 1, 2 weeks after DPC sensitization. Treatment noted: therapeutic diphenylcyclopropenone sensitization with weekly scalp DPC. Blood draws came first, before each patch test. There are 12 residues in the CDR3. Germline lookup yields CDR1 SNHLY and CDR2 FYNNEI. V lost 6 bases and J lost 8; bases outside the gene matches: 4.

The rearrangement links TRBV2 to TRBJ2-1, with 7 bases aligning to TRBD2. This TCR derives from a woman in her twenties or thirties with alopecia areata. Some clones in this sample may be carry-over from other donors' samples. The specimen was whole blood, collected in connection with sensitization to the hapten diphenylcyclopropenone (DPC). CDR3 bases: TGTGCCAGCAGGTTAACTAGCGATGAGCAGTTCTTC. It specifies CASRLTSDEQFF.